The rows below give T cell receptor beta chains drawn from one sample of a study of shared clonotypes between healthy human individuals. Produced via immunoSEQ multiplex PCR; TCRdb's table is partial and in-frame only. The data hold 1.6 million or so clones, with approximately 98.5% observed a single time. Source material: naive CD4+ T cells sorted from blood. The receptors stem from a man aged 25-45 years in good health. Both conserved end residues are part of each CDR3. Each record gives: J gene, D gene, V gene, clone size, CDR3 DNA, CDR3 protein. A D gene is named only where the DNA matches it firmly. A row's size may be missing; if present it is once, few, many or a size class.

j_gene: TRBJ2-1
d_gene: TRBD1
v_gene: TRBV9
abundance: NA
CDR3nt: TGTGCCAGCGCAGGGGGCTTATACAATGAGCAGTTCTTC
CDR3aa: CASAGGLYNEQFF

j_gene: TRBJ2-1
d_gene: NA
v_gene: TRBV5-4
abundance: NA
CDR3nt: TGTGCCAGCAGCTTGGGTGATGAGTACAATGAGCAGTTCTTC
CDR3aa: CASSLGDEYNEQFF

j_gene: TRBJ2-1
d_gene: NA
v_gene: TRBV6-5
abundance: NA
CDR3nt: TGTGCCAGCAGTCGATTTACTAGGAATGAGCAGTTCTTC
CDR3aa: CASSRFTRNEQFF

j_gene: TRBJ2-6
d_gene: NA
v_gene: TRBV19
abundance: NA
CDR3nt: TGTGCCAGTAGTATAGAGGGTACCGGGGCCAACGTCCTGACTTTC
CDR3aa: CASSIEGTGANVLTF

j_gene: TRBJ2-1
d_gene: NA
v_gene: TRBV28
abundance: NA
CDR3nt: TGTGCCAGCAGTCTCTTAAGGGTAGTAGGGGAGTTCTTC
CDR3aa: CASSLLRVVGEFF

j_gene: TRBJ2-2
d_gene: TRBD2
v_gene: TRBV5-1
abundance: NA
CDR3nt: TGCGCCAGCAGCTTCCTAGCGGGCCCAGGTGCCGGGGAGCTGTTTTTT
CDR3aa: CASSFLAGPGAGELFF

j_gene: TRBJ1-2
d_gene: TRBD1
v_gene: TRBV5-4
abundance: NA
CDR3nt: TGTGCCAGCAGGGACAGGGATTTTGGCTACACCTTC
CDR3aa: CASRDRDFGYTF

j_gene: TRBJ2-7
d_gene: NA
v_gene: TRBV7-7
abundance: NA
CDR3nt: TGTGCTAGCAGCTTAGCCCCGGGTTCCTACGAGCAGTACTTC
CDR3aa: CASSLAPGSYEQYF

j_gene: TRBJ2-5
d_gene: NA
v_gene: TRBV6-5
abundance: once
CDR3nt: TGTGCCAGCAGTTACAATTCGGGGGCTACAAGGGAGACCCAGTACTTC
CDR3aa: CASSYNSGATRETQYF

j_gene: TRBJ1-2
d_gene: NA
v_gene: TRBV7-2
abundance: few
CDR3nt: TGTGCCAGCAGGGCAGGGGCTGGCTACACCTTC
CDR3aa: CASRAGAGYTF

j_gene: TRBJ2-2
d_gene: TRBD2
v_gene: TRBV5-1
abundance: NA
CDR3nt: TGCGCCAGCAGCTTGGTCGGAGCGGGGGCGAACACCGGGGAGCTGTTTTTT
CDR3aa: CASSLVGAGANTGELFF

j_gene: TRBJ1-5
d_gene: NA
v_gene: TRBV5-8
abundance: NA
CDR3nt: TGTGCCAGCAGCAACGCGGAGTTCCAGCCCCAGCATTTT
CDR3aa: CASSNAEFQPQHF